This is a list of T cell receptor beta chains from one sample in a study of cytomegalovirus exposure and HLA in healthy donors. The protocol was immunoSEQ multiplex PCR, while the TCRdb copy is restricted to in-frame clones and leaves out a portion. The sample carries about 110,000 clones, more than 70% recorded once. The specimen sequenced was PBMCs. The receptors come from a young woman in good health and CMV-seronegative. CDR3s include the opening cysteine and the closing phenylalanine or tryptophan. The order of the fields is J gene, clone size, D gene, V gene, CDR3 protein, CDR3 DNA. The D gene is left open where the match is weak. Clone size is not always given. Where it is, it says once, few, many or a class for expanded clones.

J gene: TRBJ1-2; clone size: .; D gene: .; V gene: TRBV18; CDR3 protein: CASSPAGGNGYTF; CDR3 DNA: TGTGCCAGCTCACCAGCGGGTGGGAATGGCTACACCTTC
J gene: TRBJ2-1; clone size: .; D gene: .; V gene: TRBV28; CDR3 protein: CASTLMGGLSNNEQFF; CDR3 DNA: TGTGCCAGCACCCTAATGGGGGGACTGAGCAACAATGAGCAGTTCTTC
J gene: TRBJ2-7; clone size: .; D gene: .; V gene: TRBV7-9; CDR3 protein: CASSPTPYEQYF; CDR3 DNA: TGTGCCAGCAGCCCGACACCCTACGAGCAGTACTTC
J gene: TRBJ1-5; clone size: .; D gene: .; V gene: TRBV27; CDR3 protein: CASSPTYFTGDSNQPQHF; CDR3 DNA: TGTGCCAGCAGTCCGACTTACTTCACCGGGGATAGCAATCAGCCCCAGCATTTT
J gene: TRBJ1-1; clone size: .; D gene: TRBD1; V gene: TRBV10-3; CDR3 protein: CAISVGDRGPNTEAFF; CDR3 DNA: TGTGCCATCAGTGTGGGGGACAGGGGACCCAACACTGAAGCTTTCTTT
J gene: TRBJ1-2; clone size: .; D gene: TRBD1; V gene: TRBV11-3; CDR3 protein: CASSLGDRENYGYTF; CDR3 DNA: TGTGCCAGCAGCTTAGGGGACAGGGAGAACTATGGCTACACCTTC
J gene: TRBJ2-3; clone size: .; D gene: .; V gene: TRBV7-7; CDR3 protein: CASSPQPGADTQYF; CDR3 DNA: TGTGCCAGCAGCCCTCAGCCGGGGGCAGATACGCAGTATTTT
J gene: TRBJ2-3; clone size: .; D gene: TRBD2; V gene: TRBV2; CDR3 protein: CASSENSLAGTDTQYF; CDR3 DNA: TGTGCCAGCAGTGAAAATAGCCTAGCGGGGACAGATACGCAGTATTTT
J gene: TRBJ2-5; clone size: .; D gene: .; V gene: TRBV7-9; CDR3 protein: CASSYRREETQYF; CDR3 DNA: TGTGCCAGCAGCTACCGCCGGGAAGAGACCCAGTACTTC
J gene: TRBJ2-5; clone size: .; D gene: .; V gene: TRBV11-3; CDR3 protein: CASSLRMAETQYF; CDR3 DNA: TGTGCCAGCAGCTTAAGAATGGCAGAGACCCAGTACTTC
J gene: TRBJ1-1; clone size: .; D gene: TRBD1; V gene: TRBV6-5; CDR3 protein: CASSFGQAWDTEAFF; CDR3 DNA: TGTGCCAGCAGTTTCGGACAGGCCTGGGACACTGAAGCTTTCTTT
J gene: TRBJ2-7; clone size: .; D gene: TRBD2; V gene: TRBV27; CDR3 protein: CASRGGTGLAGGDEQYF; CDR3 DNA: TGTGCCAGCAGAGGCGGGACAGGACTAGCGGGAGGGGACGAGCAGTACTTC
J gene: TRBJ1-2; clone size: .; D gene: .; V gene: TRBV30; CDR3 protein: CAWSGTAINYGYTF; CDR3 DNA: TGTGCCTGGAGTGGGACAGCCATTAACTATGGCTACACCTTC
J gene: TRBJ2-2; clone size: .; D gene: .; V gene: TRBV15; CDR3 protein: CATSSRIKGRTGELFF; CDR3 DNA: TGTGCCACCAGCAGCCGTATAAAGGGGCGCACCGGGGAGCTGTTTTTT
J gene: TRBJ2-7; clone size: few; D gene: .; V gene: TRBV28; CDR3 protein: CASSPAHGMDEQYF; CDR3 DNA: TGTGCCAGCAGTCCCGCGCACGGGATGGACGAGCAGTACTTC
J gene: TRBJ2-5; clone size: .; D gene: .; V gene: TRBV4-3; CDR3 protein: CASSQREAKTQYF; CDR3 DNA: TGCGCCAGCAGCCAGAGGGAGGCGAAGACCCAGTACTTC
J gene: TRBJ2-1; clone size: .; D gene: .; V gene: TRBV7-9; CDR3 protein: CASSLPRNEQFF; CDR3 DNA: TGTGCCAGCAGCCTTCCTCGCAATGAGCAGTTCTTC
J gene: TRBJ1-5; clone size: .; D gene: TRBD1; V gene: TRBV7-8; CDR3 protein: CASSLRQGGLMQPQHF; CDR3 DNA: TGTGCCAGCAGCTTGCGACAGGGCGGGTTAATGCAGCCCCAGCATTTT
J gene: TRBJ1-3; clone size: .; D gene: .; V gene: TRBV19; CDR3 protein: CASAASSGNTIYF; CDR3 DNA: TGTGCCAGTGCCGCGAGCTCTGGAAACACCATATATTTT
J gene: TRBJ1-4; clone size: once; D gene: .; V gene: TRBV29-1; CDR3 protein: CSVGGLSANEKLFF; CDR3 DNA: TGCAGCGTCGGCGGGCTGTCAGCCAATGAAAAACTGTTTTTT
J gene: TRBJ1-4; clone size: .; D gene: TRBD1; V gene: TRBV11-2; CDR3 protein: CASSTSPDRAEKLFF; CDR3 DNA: TGTGCCAGCAGCACCTCACCTGACAGGGCTGAAAAACTGTTTTTT
J gene: TRBJ1-1; clone size: .; D gene: TRBD1; V gene: TRBV28; CDR3 protein: CASRGQLNTEAFF; CDR3 DNA: TGTGCCAGCAGGGGACAGCTGAACACTGAAGCTTTCTTT
J gene: TRBJ2-3; clone size: .; D gene: .; V gene: TRBV6-5; CDR3 protein: CASSYNRVDTQYF; CDR3 DNA: TGTGCCAGCAGTTACAACAGGGTTGATACGCAGTATTTT
J gene: TRBJ1-2; clone size: .; D gene: TRBD1; V gene: TRBV7-2; CDR3 protein: CASSRTGTATPHGYTF; CDR3 DNA: TGTGCCAGCAGCCGGACTGGGACAGCCACCCCTCATGGCTACACCTTC
J gene: TRBJ2-7; clone size: .; D gene: .; V gene: TRBV28; CDR3 protein: CASSSSAYEQYF; CDR3 DNA: TGTGCCAGCAGTTCTAGCGCCTACGAGCAGTACTTC
J gene: TRBJ1-2; clone size: once; D gene: TRBD1; V gene: TRBV28; CDR3 protein: CASTKGGTGNMNYGYTF; CDR3 DNA: TGTGCCAGCACCAAGGGGGGGACAGGGAATATGAACTATGGCTACACCTTC